The text below deals with one T cell receptor (beta chain). The antigen remains unidentified. This sample stems from a study of blood T cells in healthy people across ages. Study-level results: Across the age range, TCR beta diversity per million T cells fell in a roughly linear way.

The use of a sample-barcoded 5' primer and a J-beta primer mix characterized a second PCR of about 6 to 11 cycles. TCRdb used MiXCR to reprocess the 5' RACE reads, holding one entry per CDR3 protein. The data hold about 1.8 million distinct CDR3 sequences, with around 50% observed a single time. Each sample had at least 6 million PBMCs isolated. Total RNA extraction produced at least 5 micrograms (per sample) for the study. The V gene end was trimmed by 7 bases and the J gene end by 6 bases; junction bases not matched to a gene: 4. The CDR3 runs 11 residues. CDR1 and CDR2 (germline): SQVTM, ANQGSEA. The V and J genes are TRBV29-1 and TRBJ1-2; 8 bases agree with TRBD1. The source of this sequence is a woman in her thirties or forties in good health. Sequencing used blood. The CDR3 reads CSGWTGHGYTF. The DNA for the CDR3 is TGCAGCGGTTGGACAGGGCATGGCTACACCTTC.